This TCR beta chain appears in the sequencing data of a study of T cells in Graves' hyperthyroidism and ophthalmopathy (dated by TCRdb to about 2019). Regarding the research as a whole: Peripheral blood samples were taken at initial diagnosis, before any treatment was given. To identify distinguishing TCR V-J signatures, a discovery cohort of 90 to 100 patients was used, comprising 40 to 45 with Graves' ophthalmopathy and some 60 with stable Graves' hyperthyroidism. In addition, the study compared T-cell repertoires in thyroid tissue and in blood from about 6 Graves' hyperthyroidism patients. After sampling, hyperthyroidism patients received methimazole starting at 30 mg daily, and ophthalmopathy patients received high-dose intravenous methylprednisolone. Whether ophthalmopathy could be predicted prospectively was tested in an independent validation cohort made up of about 18 hyperthyroidism patients plus 17 patients who later progressed to ophthalmopathy. TCR Vbeta CDR3 sequencing of roughly 140 peripheral blood samples (fewer than 45 ophthalmopathy, roughly 72 hyperthyroidism and around 17 progressor patients) is reported in the paper. For training and testing, the roughly 100 patients in the discovery cohort were randomly divided in a 7:3 ratio. Study-wide findings and limitations: Most expanded thyroid clonotypes (frequency above 0.001) were also detected in blood, a finding suggesting that blood repertoires may reflect thyroid immune responses. No statistical method was used to set the sample size in advance, and investigators knew the group allocation. In validation, the model predicted progression to ophthalmopathy with around 71% sensitivity and 72% to 85% specificity, a median of around 6.6 months before onset. In cross-validation, a model built on a 13 V-J signature told ophthalmopathy apart from stable hyperthyroidism with less than 90% sensitivity and around 81% specificity, and in testing the same model reached 80%/75%.

The TCR beta CDR3 regions were amplified from the RNA transcripts. A first-round RT-PCR of the TCR CDR3 used the HTBI primer set with the Qiagen OneStep RT-PCR kit. Libraries were constructed in a second round of multiplex PCR, after which size selection and purification were carried out. The libraries were sequenced on an Illumina HiSeq2000 using paired-end 100 bp reads. Per the authors' processing: SOAPnuke was used to process the raw data, throwing out any read that contained adapters or uncalled bases, had a mean Phred below 15, or lacked an exact constant-primer or identifier match. COPE v1.2.5 was used to merge high-quality paired reads, and clonotypes were defined as unique nucleotide sequences. MiTCR v1.1 was used to align the clonotypes against IMGT TRBV, TRBD and TRBJ reference segments. Analysis was restricted to V-J combinations with a frequency above 0.0001, which covered 98% to 99.2% of repertoires. A TCS score was defined as the ratio between F50 (clonal expansion) and ExV (chaos), using BLOSUM62-based TCRdist between CDR3 peptides within each V-J. Welch's t-statistics and random forest reduced roughly 530 V-J features to under 15, which were used in a naive Bayes classifier (R e1071). TCRdb trimmed the raw reads at Q25, called clones with MiXCR and kept productive beta chains. Each CDR3 protein appears once, grouped with its most common genes and DNA. These V and J calls derive from TCRdb rather than the authors' analysis. The sample yields approximately 530,000 distinct CDR3 sequences; about 20% were counted once. The ten largest clones take up 47% of the sample.

This clonotype was seen at least ten times. Its antigen is currently not known. No base quality values were provided; no much bigger clone lies one nucleotide off. Ophthalmopathy patients had moderately to severely active disease, with a Clinical Activity Score of 3 or more, a NOSPECS grade of 4 or more, and a disease duration of less than 3 months. The study excluded patients with uncontrolled infections, other autoimmune diseases, pregnancy or lactation. Diagnoses relied on clinical symptoms, serum thyroxine and TRAb, thyroid ultrasound and orbital computed tomography. PBMCs were separated from roughly 10 ml of fresh peripheral blood using Ficoll-Paque density gradient centrifugation. Total RNA was extracted with Trizol reagent, and quality was checked on an Agilent 2100 Bioanalyzer. The germline V gene (reference sequence) yields LGHDT for CDR1 and YNNKEL for CDR2. From the cysteine through the phenylalanine, the CDR3 covers 14 amino acids. The retained sequence is limited to the CDR3, 42 bases, with the frame set at the first base. V lost 3 bases and J lost 4 bases; the stretch between them is 12 bases long.

Sequencing was carried out using blood. The receptor comes from a man in his forties with Graves' ophthalmopathy. This receptor chain uses TRBV3-1 and TRBJ1-1, and possibly TRBD1, on 6 matching bases. CDR3 region: CASSQKQGVTEAFF. The nucleotide sequence reads as follows: TGTGCCAGCAGCCAGAAACAGGGTGTCACTGAAGCTTTCTTT.